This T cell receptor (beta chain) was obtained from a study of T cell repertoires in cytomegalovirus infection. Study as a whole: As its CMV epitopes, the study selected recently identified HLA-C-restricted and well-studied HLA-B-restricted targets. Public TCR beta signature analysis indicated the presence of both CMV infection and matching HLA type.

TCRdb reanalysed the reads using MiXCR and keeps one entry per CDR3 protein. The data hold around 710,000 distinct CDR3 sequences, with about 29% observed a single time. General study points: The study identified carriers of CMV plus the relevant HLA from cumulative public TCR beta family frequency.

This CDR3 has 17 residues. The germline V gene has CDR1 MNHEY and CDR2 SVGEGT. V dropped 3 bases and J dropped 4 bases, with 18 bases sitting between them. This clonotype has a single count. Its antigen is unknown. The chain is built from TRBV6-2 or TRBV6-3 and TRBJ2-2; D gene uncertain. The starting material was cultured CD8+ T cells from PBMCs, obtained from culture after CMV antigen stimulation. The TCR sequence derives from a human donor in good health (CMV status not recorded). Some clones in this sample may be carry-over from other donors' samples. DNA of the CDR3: TGTGCCAGCAGTTATCGTGGGGTACGGGCGACCACCGGGGAGCTGTTTTTT. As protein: CASSYRGVRATTGELFF.